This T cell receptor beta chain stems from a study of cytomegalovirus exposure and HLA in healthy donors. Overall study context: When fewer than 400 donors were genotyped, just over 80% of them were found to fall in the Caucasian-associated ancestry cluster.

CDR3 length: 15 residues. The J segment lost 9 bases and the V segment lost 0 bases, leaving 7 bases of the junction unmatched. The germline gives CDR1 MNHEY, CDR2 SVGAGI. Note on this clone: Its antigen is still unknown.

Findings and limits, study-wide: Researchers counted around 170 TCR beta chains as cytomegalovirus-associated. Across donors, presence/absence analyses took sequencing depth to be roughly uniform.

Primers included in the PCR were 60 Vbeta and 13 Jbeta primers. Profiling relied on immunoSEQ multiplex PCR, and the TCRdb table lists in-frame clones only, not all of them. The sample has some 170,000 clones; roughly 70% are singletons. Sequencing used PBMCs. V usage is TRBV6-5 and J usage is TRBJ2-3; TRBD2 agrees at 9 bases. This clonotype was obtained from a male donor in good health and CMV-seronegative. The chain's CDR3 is CASSYSRDSGGTQYF. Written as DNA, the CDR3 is TGTGCCAGCAGTTACTCCCGGGATAGCGGGGGCACGCAGTATTTT.